A single sample is the source of the 17 T cell receptor beta chains below, sequenced in a study of T-cell memory formation after mild COVID-19. TCRdb fed the 5' RACE reads into MiXCR, producing one record per CDR3 protein. In the table there are fewer than 250,000 distinct CDR3 sequences, approximately 30% of which are singletons. The specimen sequenced was PBMCs or a T cell subset sorted from them (not recorded which). Every receptor here comes from an adult woman who had mild COVID-19 (a few samples of this study predate the infection). Cell type and time point are not known.

This chain uses TRBV29-1 with TRBJ2-7; weak D call: TRBD2 (5 bases). V was shortened by 6 bases and J by 9 bases, with 15 bases between the two germline ends. Germline lookup yields CDR1 SQVTM and CDR2 ANQGSEA. The CDR3 totals 11 residues. The CDR3 DNA follows: TGCAGCGTCCACCGGGGTGTAGCGCAGTACTTC. Its protein product is CSVHRGVAQYF.

This clonotype turned up a few times. The chain uses TRBV5-1 and TRBJ2-5, with D possibly matching TRBD2 (6 bases). The V end was cut by 3 bases, the J end by 2 bases, with 11 bases between. Germline CDR1 SGHRS, CDR2 YFSETQ. CDR3 length equals 14 residues. CDR3 sequence reads: CASSSSGEQETQYF. CDR3 nucleotides: TGCGCCAGCAGCTCCTCGGGGGAGCAAGAGACCCAGTACTTC.

The chain has TRBV5-1 and TRBJ2-5; 9 bases map to TRBD2. CDR1 SGHRS and CDR2 YFSETQ come from the germline V gene. The CDR3 is 18 amino acids. J lost 2 bases, V lost 0 bases, and 11 bases had no gene match. The CDR3 loop is CASSLAKTSGDGQETQYF. CDR3 DNA: TGCGCCAGCAGCTTGGCCAAGACTAGCGGAGACGGTCAAGAGACCCAGTACTTC. The variable domain in full, completed from reference TRBV5-1 and TRBJ2-5, reads KAGVTQTPRYLIKTRGQQVTLSCSPISGHRSVSWYQQTPGQGLQFLFEYFSETQRNKGNFPGRFSGRQFSNSRSEMNVSTLELGDSALYLCASSLAKTSGDGQETQYFGPGTRLLVL.

V is TRBV5-1 and J is TRBJ2-5; D perhaps matches TRBD1 (5 bases). This CDR3 region has 15 residues. V lost 4 bases, J lost 3 bases, and 16 bases lay in between. Germline V gives CDR1 SGHRS, CDR2 YFSETQ. CDR3 coding DNA: TGCGCCAGCAGCCCTGTGTCGAGCAGGGAAGAGACCCAGTACTTC. It encodes CASSPVSSREETQYF.

The chain is built from TRBV3-1 and TRBJ2-3; D gene ambiguous. Germline V CDR1 and CDR2: LGHDT, YNNKEL (reference sequence). CDR3 length: 13 amino acids. The V gene lost 3 bases and the J gene lost 5 bases, with 9 bases spanning the gap. In DNA form, the CDR3 reads TGTGCCAGCAGCCAGGGTACGGGAGATACGCAGTATTTT. This codes for CASSQGTGDTQYF.

This clonotype was counted a few times. This rearrangement joins TRBV12-3 or TRBV12-4 to TRBJ2-2, with 8 nucleotides matching TRBD1. The CDR3 extends over 15 amino acids. V was clipped by 5 bases and J by 6 bases; unmatched bases: 8. CDR3 in amino acids: CASSLRQGAAGELFF. The DNA for the CDR3 is TGTGCCAGCAGTCTTCGCCAGGGGGCGGCCGGGGAGCTGTTTTTT.

This clonotype was counted only a few times. The V gene is TRBV12-3 or TRBV12-4, the J gene TRBJ1-1; the D is unclear. Trimming shortened V by 5 bases and J by 6 bases, and 13 bases separated the two germline ends. The CDR3 runs 13 residues. DNA of the CDR3: TGTGCCAGCAGTCTTTCTACGGACCCTGAAGCTTTCTTT. This gives the protein CASSLSTDPEAFF.

V gene TRBV6-2 or TRBV6-3 combines with J gene TRBJ2-1; no definite D call. The CDR3 has 12 residues. V gave up 7 bases and J gave up 6 bases, with 10 bases separating them. Germline values: CDR1 MNHEY, CDR2 SVGEGT. The CDR3 loop reads CASKNPPNEQFF. CDR3 sequence (DNA): TGTGCCAGCAAGAACCCCCCCAATGAGCAGTTCTTC.

CDR3 sequence: CASSKTAGLTDTQYF. CDR3 nucleotides: TGCGCCAGCAGCAAGACAGCGGGGTTAACAGATACGCAGTATTTT. The gene calls are TRBV5-1 and TRBJ2-3, with 7 bases identical to TRBD2. The ends lost 4 bases at V and 3 bases at J; junction bases unmatched: 8. The CDR3 runs to 15 residues. Germline V gives CDR1 SGHRS, CDR2 YFSETQ.

This sequence joins TRBV20-1 and TRBJ2-5; 9 nucleotides agree with TRBD1. The CDR3 is 14 residues long. From germline, CDR1 is DFQATT and CDR2 SNEGSKA (reference sequence). Trimming took 4 bases from V and 1 from J; bases not matched to a gene: 4. CDR3 coding DNA: TGCAGTGCTACCGGGACAGGGAGCCAAGAGACCCAGTACTTC. Its translation: CSATGTGSQETQYF.

J is TRBJ1-5 and V is TRBV6-2 or TRBV6-3; no clear D gene. V was shortened by 6 bases and J by 4 bases, with 19 bases between the two germline ends. The CDR3 has 16 amino acids. The germline V gene encodes CDR1 MNHEY and CDR2 SVGEGT. The CDR3, as DNA: TGTGCCAGCAGACCGGGCCGGGCCCCAGTGAATCAGCCCCAGCATTTT. It codes for CASRPGRAPVNQPQHF.

This clonotype appeared a few times. The J gene is TRBJ2-3, the V gene TRBV3-1; 8 bases align to TRBD2. Germline CDR1 reads LGHDT; CDR2 reads YNNKEL (reference sequence). The CDR3 is 16 amino acids. The V gene end was trimmed by 5 bases and the J gene end by 0 bases; junction bases not matched to a gene: 7. CDR3 amino acids: CASSSGGGLSTDTQYF. The CDR3 DNA follows: TGTGCCAGCAGCTCCGGGGGGGGCCTGAGCACAGATACGCAGTATTTT.

The chain has TRBV7-8 and TRBJ2-5, with D perhaps matching TRBD1 (6 bases). Germline V gene sequence: CDR1 SGHVS, CDR2 FQNEAQ. The CDR3 spans 14 residues. With 5 bases removed from V and 0 bases from J, the gap between germline ends came to 10 bases. Written as DNA, the CDR3 is TGTGCCAGCAGCCGGCAGGGGAACCAAGAGACCCAGTACTTC. This translates into CASSRQGNQETQYF. The full variable domain, with the rest looked up from reference TRBV7-8 and TRBJ2-5, is GAGVSQSPRYKVAKRGQDVALRCDPISGHVSLFWYQQALGQGPEFLTYFQNEAQLDKSGLPSDRFFAERPEGSVSTLKIQRTQQEDSAVYLCASSRQGNQETQYFGPGTRLLVL.

This clonotype appeared a few times. The chain has TRBV6-2 or TRBV6-3 and TRBJ1-2; D not certain. Germline loops: CDR1 MNHEY, CDR2 SVGEGT. The V gene lost 6 bases and the J gene lost 13 bases, with 15 bases spanning the gap. The CDR3 runs 11 residues. The CDR3 loop reads CASSNSEGFTF. The CDR3, as DNA: TGTGCCAGCAGCAACTCGGAAGGGTTCACCTTC.

The rearrangement uses TRBV6-1 and TRBJ1-6, with 10 positions matching TRBD1. The CDR3 length is 15 residues. Trimming at V came to 3 bases and at J to 9 bases, leaving 5 bases not matched to a gene. CDR1 and CDR2 from the germline V gene are MNHNS and SASEGT. The CDR3 DNA sequence: TGTGCCAGCAGTGAGGGAGACAGGGGGCTTTCACCCCTCCACTTT. Residues: CASSEGDRGLSPLHF.

The table lists this clonotype with many counts. This rearrangement joins TRBV7-2 to TRBJ2-6; TRBD1 is a possible D gene (6 bases). With 5 bases removed from V and 0 bases from J, the gap between germline ends came to 20 bases. CDR3 length equals 19 residues. Per germline, CDR1 SGHTA and CDR2 FQGNSA. This CDR3 is CASSPRAGRGFSGANVLTF. CDR3 DNA sequence: TGTGCCAGCAGCCCCCGAGCAGGCAGGGGTTTCTCTGGGGCCAACGTCCTGACTTTC.

This sequence joins TRBV6-6 and TRBJ2-2; 12 bases align to TRBD1. The length of the CDR3 is 19 residues. CDR1 is MNHNY, CDR2 SVGAGI, per germline (reference sequence). With 4 bases clipped from V and 0 bases from J, the junction kept 9 bases outside the gene matches. CDR3 sequence (DNA): TGTGCCAGCAGTTCTAGGCCGGGACAGGGGGCTTCGAACACCGGGGAGCTGTTTTTT. This gives the protein CASSSRPGQGASNTGELFF.